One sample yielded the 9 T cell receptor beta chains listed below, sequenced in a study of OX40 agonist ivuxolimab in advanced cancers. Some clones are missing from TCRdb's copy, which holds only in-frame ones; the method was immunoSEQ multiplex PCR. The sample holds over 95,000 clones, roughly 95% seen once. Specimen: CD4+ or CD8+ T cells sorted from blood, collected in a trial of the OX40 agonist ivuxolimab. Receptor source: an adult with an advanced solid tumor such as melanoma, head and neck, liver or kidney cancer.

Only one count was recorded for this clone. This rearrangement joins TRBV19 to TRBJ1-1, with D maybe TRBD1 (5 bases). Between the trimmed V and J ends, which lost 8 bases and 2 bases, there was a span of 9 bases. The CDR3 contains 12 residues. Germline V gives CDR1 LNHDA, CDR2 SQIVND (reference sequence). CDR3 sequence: CASCTGNTEAFF. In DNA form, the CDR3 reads TGTGCCAGTTGTACAGGTAACACTGAAGCTTTCTTT.

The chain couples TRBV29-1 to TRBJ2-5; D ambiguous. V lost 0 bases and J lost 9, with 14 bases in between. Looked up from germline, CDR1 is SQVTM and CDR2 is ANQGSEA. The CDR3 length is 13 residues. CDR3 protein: CSVEEGLRQPQYF. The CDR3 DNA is TGCAGCGTTGAAGAGGGCCTCCGTCAGCCCCAGTACTTC.

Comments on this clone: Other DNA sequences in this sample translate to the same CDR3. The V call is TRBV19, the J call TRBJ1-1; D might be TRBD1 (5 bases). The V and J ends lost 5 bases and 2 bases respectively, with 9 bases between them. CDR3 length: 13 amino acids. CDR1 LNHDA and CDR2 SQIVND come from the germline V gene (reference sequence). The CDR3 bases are TGTGCCAGTAGTTGGGGCCAAAACACTGAAGCTTTCTTT. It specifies CASSWGQNTEAFF. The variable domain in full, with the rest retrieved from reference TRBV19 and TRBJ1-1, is DGGITQSPKYLFRKEGQNVTLSCEQNLNHDAMYWYRQDPGQGLRLIYYSQIVNDFQKGDIAEGYSVSREKKESFPLTVTSAQKNPTAFYLCASSWGQNTEAFFGQGTRLTVV.

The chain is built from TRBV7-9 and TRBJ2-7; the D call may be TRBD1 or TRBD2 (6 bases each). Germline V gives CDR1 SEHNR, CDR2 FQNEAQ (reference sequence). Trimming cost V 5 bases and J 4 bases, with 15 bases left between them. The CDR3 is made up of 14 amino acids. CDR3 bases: TGTGCCAGCAGCCCGTTTGAAGGGGGGTACGAGCAGTACTTC. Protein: CASSPFEGGYEQYF. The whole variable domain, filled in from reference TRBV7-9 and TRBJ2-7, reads DTGVSQNPRHKITKRGQNVTFRCDPISEHNRLYWYRQTLGQGPEFLTYFQNEAQLEKSRLLSDRFSAERPKGSFSTLEIQRTEQGDSAMYLCASSPFEGGYEQYFGPGTRLTVT.

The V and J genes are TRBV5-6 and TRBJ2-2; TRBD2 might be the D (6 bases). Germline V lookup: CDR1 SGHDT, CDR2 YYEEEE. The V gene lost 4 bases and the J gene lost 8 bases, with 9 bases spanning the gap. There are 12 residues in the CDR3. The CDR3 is CASSPGGGELFF. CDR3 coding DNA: TGTGCCAGCAGCCCCGGGGGAGGGGAGCTGTTTTTT. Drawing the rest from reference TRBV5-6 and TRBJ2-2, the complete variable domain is DAGVTQSPTHLIKTRGQQVTLRCSPKSGHDTVSWYQQALGQGPQFIFQYYEEEERQRGNFPDRFSGHQFPNYSSELNVNALLLGDSALYLCASSPGGGELFFGEGSRLTVL.

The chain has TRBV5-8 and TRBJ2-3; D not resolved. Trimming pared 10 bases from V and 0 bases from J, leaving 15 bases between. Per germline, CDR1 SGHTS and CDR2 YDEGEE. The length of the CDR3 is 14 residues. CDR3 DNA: TGTGCCGTTCGACCCTCCTCGAGCACAGATACGCAGTATTTT. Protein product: CAVRPSSSTDTQYF. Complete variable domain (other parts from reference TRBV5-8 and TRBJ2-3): EAGVTQSPTHLIKTRGQQATLRCSPISGHTSVYWYQQALGLGLQFLLWYDEGEERNRGNFPPRFSGRQFPNYSSELNVNALELEDSALYLCAVRPSSSTDTQYFGPGTRLTVL.

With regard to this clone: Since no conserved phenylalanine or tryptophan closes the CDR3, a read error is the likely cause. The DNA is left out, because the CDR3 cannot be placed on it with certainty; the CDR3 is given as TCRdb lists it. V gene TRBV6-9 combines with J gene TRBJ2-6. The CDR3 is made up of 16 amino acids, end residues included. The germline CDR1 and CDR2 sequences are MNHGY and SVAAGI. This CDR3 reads CASSSSTRQSRANVLI.

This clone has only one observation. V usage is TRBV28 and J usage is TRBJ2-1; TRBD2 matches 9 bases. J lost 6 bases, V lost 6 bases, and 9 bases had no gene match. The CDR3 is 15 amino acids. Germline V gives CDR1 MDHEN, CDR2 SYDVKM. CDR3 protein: CASRNILAGFNEQFF. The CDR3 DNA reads TGTGCCAGCAGGAATATACTAGCGGGCTTCAATGAGCAGTTCTTC.

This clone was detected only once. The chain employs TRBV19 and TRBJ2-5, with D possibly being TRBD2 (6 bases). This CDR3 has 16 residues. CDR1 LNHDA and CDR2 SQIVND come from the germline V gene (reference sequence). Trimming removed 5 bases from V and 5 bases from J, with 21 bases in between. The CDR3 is CASSDRVRGVGETQYF. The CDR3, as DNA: TGTGCCAGTAGTGATCGAGTTCGCGGGGTTGGTGAGACCCAGTACTTC.